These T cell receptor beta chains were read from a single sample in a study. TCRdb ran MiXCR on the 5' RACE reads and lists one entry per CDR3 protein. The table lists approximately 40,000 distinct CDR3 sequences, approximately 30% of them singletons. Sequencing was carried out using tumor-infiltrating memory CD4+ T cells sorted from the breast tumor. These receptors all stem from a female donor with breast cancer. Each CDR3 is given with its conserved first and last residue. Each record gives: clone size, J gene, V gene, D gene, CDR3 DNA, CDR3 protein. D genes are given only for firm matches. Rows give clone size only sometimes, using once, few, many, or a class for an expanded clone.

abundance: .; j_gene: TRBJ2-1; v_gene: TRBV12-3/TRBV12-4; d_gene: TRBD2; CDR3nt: TGTGCCAGCAGTCCCCTAGCGGCTGCCTACAATGAGCAGTTCTTC; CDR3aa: CASSPLAAAYNEQFF
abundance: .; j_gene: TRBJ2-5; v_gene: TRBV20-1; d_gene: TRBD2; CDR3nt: TGCAGTGCACCTAGCGGGAGGTTAGCCCAGTACTTC; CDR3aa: CSAPSGRLAQYF
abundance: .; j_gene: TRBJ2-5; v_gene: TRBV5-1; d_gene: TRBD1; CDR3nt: TGCGCCAGCAGCTCGACGACAGGGCCAGAGACCCAGTACTTC; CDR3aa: CASSSTTGPETQYF
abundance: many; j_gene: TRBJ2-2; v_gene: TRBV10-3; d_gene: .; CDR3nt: TGTGCCATCAGTGAAATCAGGGCCGGGGAGCTGTTTTTT; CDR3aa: CAISEIRAGELFF
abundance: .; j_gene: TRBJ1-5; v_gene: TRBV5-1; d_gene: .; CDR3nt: TGCGCCAACAGCTTGGGGCAGCCTAACAATCAGCCCCAGCATTTT; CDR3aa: CANSLGQPNNQPQHF
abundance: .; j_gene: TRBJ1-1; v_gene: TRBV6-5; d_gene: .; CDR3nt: TGTGCCAGCTCTCCTGGAGTGGCCACTGAAGCTTTCTTT; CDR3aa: CASSPGVATEAFF
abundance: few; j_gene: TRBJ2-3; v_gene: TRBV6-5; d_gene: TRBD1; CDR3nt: TGTGCCAGCAGCTGGACAGGGCGAGTAGATACGCAGTATTTT; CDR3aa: CASSWTGRVDTQYF
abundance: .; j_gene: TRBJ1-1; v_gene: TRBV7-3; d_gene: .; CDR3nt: TGTGCCAGCATCACCGGCCCAGGGAGCGCTGAAGCTTTCTTT; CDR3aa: CASITGPGSAEAFF
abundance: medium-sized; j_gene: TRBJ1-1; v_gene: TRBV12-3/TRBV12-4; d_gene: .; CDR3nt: TGTGCCAGCACCCTGGGACAGAACACTGAAGCTTTCTTT; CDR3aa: CASTLGQNTEAFF
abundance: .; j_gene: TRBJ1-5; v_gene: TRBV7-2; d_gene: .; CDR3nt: TGTGCCAGCAGCTTATGGATGGGGTTCAATCAGCCCCAGCATTTT; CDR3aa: CASSLWMGFNQPQHF
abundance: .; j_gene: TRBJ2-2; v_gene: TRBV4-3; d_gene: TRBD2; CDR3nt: TGCGCCAGCAGCCATCTTAATTTGGGACTAGCGGGAGCGACCGGGGAGCTGTTTTTT; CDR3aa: CASSHLNLGLAGATGELFF
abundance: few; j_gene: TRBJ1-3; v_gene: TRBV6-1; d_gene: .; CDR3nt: TGTGCCAGCATCAGTTCCAACGGCGAAAACACCATATATTTT; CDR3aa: CASISSNGENTIYF
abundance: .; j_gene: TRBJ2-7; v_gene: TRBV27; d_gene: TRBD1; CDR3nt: TGTGCCAGCAGAGGGACAGGGATCCACGAGCAGTACTTC; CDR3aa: CASRGTGIHEQYF
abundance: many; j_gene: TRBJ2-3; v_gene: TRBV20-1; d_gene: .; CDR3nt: TGCAGTGGGGGCGCAGGGCGGGGTAGTGATACGCAGTATTTT; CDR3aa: CSGGAGRGSDTQYF
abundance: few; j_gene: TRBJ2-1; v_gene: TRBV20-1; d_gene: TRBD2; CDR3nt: TGCAGTGCTAGAGAAATGGGTGCGGGAGGTTCCTACAATGAGCAGTTCTTC; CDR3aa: CSAREMGAGGSYNEQFF
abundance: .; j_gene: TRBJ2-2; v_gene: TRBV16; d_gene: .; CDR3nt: TGTGCCAGCAGCCAATCACAGGGGGAGCTGTTTTTT; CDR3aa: CASSQSQGELFF
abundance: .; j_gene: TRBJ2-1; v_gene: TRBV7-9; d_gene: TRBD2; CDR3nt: TGTGCCAGCAGTTCTAGCGGGAGTATCGATGAGCAGTTCTTC; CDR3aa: CASSSSGSIDEQFF
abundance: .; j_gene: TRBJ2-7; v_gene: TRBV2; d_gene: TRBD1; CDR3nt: TGTGCCAGCAGTCCCAGAACAGGGGGTTCCTACGAGCAGTACTTC; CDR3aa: CASSPRTGGSYEQYF
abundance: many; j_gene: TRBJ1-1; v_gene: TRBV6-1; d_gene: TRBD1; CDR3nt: TGTGCCAGCAGGAACAGGGGAGGTGATGAAGCTTTCTTT; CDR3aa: CASRNRGGDEAFF
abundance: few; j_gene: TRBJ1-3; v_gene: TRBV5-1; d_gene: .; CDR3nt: TGCGCCAGCAAGTCGATGTCAAGCTCTGGAAACACCATATATTTT; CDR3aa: CASKSMSSSGNTIYF
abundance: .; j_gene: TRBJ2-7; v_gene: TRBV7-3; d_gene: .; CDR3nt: TGTACCAGCAGCTTAAGGCACGGGGCTTACGAGCAGTACTTC; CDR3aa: CTSSLRHGAYEQYF
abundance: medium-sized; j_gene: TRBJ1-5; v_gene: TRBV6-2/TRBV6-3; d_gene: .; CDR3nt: TGTGCCAGCAGTTACCGGAACAGGGTGATTCAGCCCCAGCATTTT; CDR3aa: CASSYRNRVIQPQHF
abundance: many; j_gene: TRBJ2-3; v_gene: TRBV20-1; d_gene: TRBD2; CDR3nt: TGCAGTGCTAGAGACCCGACGGGGGGGGCTCCAGATACGCAGTATTTT; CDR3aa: CSARDPTGGAPDTQYF
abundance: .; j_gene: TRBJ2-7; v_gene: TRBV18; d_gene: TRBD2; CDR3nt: TGTGCCAGCTCACCACCTGAGGGACTAGCGGTCTACGAGCAGTACTTC; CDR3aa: CASSPPEGLAVYEQYF
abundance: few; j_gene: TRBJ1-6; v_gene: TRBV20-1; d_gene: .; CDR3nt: TGCAGTGCTAGAGGAGGGTTTAATTCACCCCTCCACTTT; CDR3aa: CSARGGFNSPLHF
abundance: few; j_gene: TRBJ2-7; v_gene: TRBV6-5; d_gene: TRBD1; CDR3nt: TGTGCCAGCAGTACCTCCCGACAGGGACGGGACGAGCAGTACTTC; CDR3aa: CASSTSRQGRDEQYF
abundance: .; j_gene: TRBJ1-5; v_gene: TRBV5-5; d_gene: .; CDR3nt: TGTGCCAGCAGCGCTCTGGGGGCGGGTCAGCCCCAGCATTTT; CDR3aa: CASSALGAGQPQHF
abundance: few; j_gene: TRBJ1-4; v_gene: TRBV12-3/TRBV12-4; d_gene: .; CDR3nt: TGTGCCAGCACCCGACTTGGGGGTGAAGAAAAACTGTTTTTT; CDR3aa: CASTRLGGEEKLFF
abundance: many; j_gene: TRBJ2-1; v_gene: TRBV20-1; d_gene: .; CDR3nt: TGCAGTTTCGGCCGAAATGAGCAGTTCTTC; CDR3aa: CSFGRNEQFF
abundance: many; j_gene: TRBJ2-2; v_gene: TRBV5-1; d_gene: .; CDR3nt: TGCGCCAGCAGCTTGGAGTTCACCGGGGAGCTGTTTTTT; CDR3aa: CASSLEFTGELFF
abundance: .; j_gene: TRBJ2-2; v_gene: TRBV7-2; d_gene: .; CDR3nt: TGTGCCAGCAGCTTGCGTGAACAGAGGAACACCGGGGAGCTGTTTTTT; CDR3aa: CASSLREQRNTGELFF
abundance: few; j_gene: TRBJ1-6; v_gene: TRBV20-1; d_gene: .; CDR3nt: TGCAGTGCTGGGGGCATCTCACCCCTCCACTTT; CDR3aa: CSAGGISPLHF
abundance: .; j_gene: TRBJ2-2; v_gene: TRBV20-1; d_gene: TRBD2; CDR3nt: TGCAGTGCTGCCGGATCGCCTAGCGGGGGAGTAGGGGAGCTGTTTTTT; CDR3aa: CSAAGSPSGGVGELFF
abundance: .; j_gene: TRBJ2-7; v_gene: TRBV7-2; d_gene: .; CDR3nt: TGTGCCAGCAGCGCACTTGAGGGAGGTCCCCTCTACGAGCAGTACTTC; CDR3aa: CASSALEGGPLYEQYF
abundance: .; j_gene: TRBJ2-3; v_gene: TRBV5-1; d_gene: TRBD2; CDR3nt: TGCGCCAGCAGCTTGGGGACTAGCGGGAGAGGCACAAATACGCAGTATTTT; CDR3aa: CASSLGTSGRGTNTQYF
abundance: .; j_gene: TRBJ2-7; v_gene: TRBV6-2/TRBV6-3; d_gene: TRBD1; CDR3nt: TGTGCCACCCGGCGGACAGGGCCCTTAGCCAGTGGCCCTTACTTC; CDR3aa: CATRRTGPLASGPYF
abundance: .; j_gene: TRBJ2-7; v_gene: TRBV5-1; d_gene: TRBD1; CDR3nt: TGCGCCAGCAGCTCGGACAGGGCTTACTTCTGGCACGAGCAGTACTTC; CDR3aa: CASSSDRAYFWHEQYF
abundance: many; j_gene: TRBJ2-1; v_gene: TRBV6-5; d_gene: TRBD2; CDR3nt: TGTGCCAGCGGTGAGGCTAGCGGGAGACATGAGCAGTTCTTC; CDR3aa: CASGEASGRHEQFF
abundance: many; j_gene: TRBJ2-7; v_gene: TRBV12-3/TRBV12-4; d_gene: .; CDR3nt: TGTGCCAGCAGTCAACTAGAAGTCTACGAGCAGTACTTC; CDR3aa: CASSQLEVYEQYF
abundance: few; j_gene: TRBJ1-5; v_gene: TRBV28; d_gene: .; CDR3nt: TGTGCCAGCAGTTTTAAGCCCCAGCATTTT; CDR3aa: CASSFKPQHF
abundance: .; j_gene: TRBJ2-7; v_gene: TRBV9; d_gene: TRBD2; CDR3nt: TGTGCCAGCAGCGTAGGGACTAGCGGGAGCCGACACGAGCAGTACTTC; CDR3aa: CASSVGTSGSRHEQYF
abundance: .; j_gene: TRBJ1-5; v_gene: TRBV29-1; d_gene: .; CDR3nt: TGCAGCGTCCAGGTGGGGTCGGGTAATCAGCCCCAGCATTTT; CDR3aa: CSVQVGSGNQPQHF
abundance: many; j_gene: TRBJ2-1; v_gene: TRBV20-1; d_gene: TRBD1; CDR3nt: TGCAGTGCTAGAGATCTCCGGACAGGGGCTGAGAATGAGCAGTTCTTC; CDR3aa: CSARDLRTGAENEQFF
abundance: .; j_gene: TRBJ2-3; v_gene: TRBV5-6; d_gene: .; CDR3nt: TGTGCCAGCAGCTTTCTTCGGCACCGGGACAAGGGGACAGATACGCAGTATTTT; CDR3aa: CASSFLRHRDKGTDTQYF
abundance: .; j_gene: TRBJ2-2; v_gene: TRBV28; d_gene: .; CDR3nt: TGTGCCAGCAGCGACAGGACGCACACCGGGGAGCTGTTTTTT; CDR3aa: CASSDRTHTGELFF
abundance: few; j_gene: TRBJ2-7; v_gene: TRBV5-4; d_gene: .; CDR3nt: TGTGCCAGCAGCCTGACAGTCGGGCCCTACGAGCAGTACTTC; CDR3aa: CASSLTVGPYEQYF
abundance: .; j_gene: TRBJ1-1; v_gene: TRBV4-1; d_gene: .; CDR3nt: TGCACCAGCAGCCAAACCCGGTCGAACACTGAAGCTTTCTTT; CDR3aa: CTSSQTRSNTEAFF
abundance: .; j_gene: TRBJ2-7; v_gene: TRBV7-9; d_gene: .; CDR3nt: TGTGCCAGCAGCTTAAAGACGGTGGGGGGACTCTACGAGCAGTACTTC; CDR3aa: CASSLKTVGGLYEQYF
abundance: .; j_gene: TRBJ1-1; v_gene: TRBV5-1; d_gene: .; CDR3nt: TGCGCCAGCCACGGGGCGACTGAAGCTCTCTTT; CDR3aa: CASHGATEALF
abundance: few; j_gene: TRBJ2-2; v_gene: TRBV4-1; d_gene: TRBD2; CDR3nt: TGCGCCAGCAGCTTTTGGACTAGCGGGGGTCGGAACACCGGGGAGCTGTTTTTT; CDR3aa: CASSFWTSGGRNTGELFF
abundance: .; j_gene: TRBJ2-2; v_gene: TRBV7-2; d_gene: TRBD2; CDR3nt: TGTGCCAGCAGCTTAAGGGGTTTACCGGGACTACGAAACACCGGGGAGCTGTTTTTT; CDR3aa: CASSLRGLPGLRNTGELFF
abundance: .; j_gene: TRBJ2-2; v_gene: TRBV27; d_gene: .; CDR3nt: TGTGCCAGCAGTCCCCACAACCGTGGGGGTATCGGGGAGCTGTTTTTT; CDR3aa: CASSPHNRGGIGELFF
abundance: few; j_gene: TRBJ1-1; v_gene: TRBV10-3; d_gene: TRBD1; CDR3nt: TGTGCCATCAGCCCGGGACAGGGTGAAGCTTTCTTT; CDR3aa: CAISPGQGEAFF
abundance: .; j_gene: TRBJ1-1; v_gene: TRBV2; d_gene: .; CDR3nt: TGTGCCAGCAGTAGGGAGGGGGGCACTGAAGCTTTCTTT; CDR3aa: CASSREGGTEAFF
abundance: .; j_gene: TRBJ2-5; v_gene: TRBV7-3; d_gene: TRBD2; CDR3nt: TGTGCCAGCAGCTTAAGCGGGACTAGCGGGGGACAAGAGACCCAGTACTTC; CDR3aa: CASSLSGTSGGQETQYF
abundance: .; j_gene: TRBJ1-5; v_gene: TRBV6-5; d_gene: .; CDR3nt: TGTGCCAGCAGCTACCAGGGTTCAGGCGAGTGGCCCCAGCATTTT; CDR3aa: CASSYQGSGEWPQHF